This is a list of T cell receptor beta chains from one sample in a study of metastatic and nonmetastatic thyroid tumors. TCRdb reprocessed the PCR reads using MiXCR. The table shows under 20,000 clones, with approximately 27% occurring only once. Sequenced sample: tumor tissue. All receptors derive from a female donor with papillary thyroid cancer or a benign thyroid nodule (not recorded which). Some clones in this sample may be carry-over from other donors' samples. Each CDR3 is given with its conserved first and last residue. Fields, in order: CDR3 protein, J gene, CDR3 length, V gene.

cdr3_aa: CASSLRKGRELFF
j_call: TRBJ2-2
cdr3_length: 13
v_call: TRBV27

cdr3_aa: CASSRRVTSDNSPLHF
j_call: TRBJ1-6
cdr3_length: 16
v_call: TRBV19

cdr3_aa: CASSLGRGRYTDTQYF
j_call: TRBJ2-3
cdr3_length: 16
v_call: TRBV7-2

cdr3_aa: CSGSLGGRCYTF
j_call: TRBJ1-2
cdr3_length: 12
v_call: TRBV25-1

cdr3_aa: CSARGLYEQYF
j_call: TRBJ2-7
cdr3_length: 11
v_call: TRBV20-1

cdr3_aa: CSARILAAINEQFF
j_call: TRBJ2-1
cdr3_length: 14
v_call: TRBV20-1

cdr3_aa: CASSYSQEGGTRGVADTQYF
j_call: TRBJ2-3
cdr3_length: 20
v_call: TRBV6-2/TRBV6-3

cdr3_aa: CASSLRQGAYEQYF
j_call: TRBJ2-7
cdr3_length: 14
v_call: TRBV13

cdr3_aa: CASSTGSGTSGGGRQFF
j_call: TRBJ2-1
cdr3_length: 17
v_call: TRBV14

cdr3_aa: CASSPAGDSYNEQFF
j_call: TRBJ2-1
cdr3_length: 15
v_call: TRBV7-8

cdr3_aa: CASSIGTGKYF
j_call: TRBJ2-5
cdr3_length: 11
v_call: TRBV11-2

cdr3_aa: CASVGTNEKLFF
j_call: TRBJ1-4
cdr3_length: 12
v_call: TRBV12-3/TRBV12-4

cdr3_aa: CASRGRGLFF
j_call: TRBJ1-4
cdr3_length: 10
v_call: TRBV28

cdr3_aa: CASSDAGGVDYGYTF
j_call: TRBJ1-2
cdr3_length: 15
v_call: TRBV19

cdr3_aa: CASSRGLPTWLTDTQYF
j_call: TRBJ2-3
cdr3_length: 17
v_call: TRBV4-2

cdr3_aa: CSARDQGTYEQYF
j_call: TRBJ2-7
cdr3_length: 13
v_call: TRBV20-1

cdr3_aa: CASSLDRGSQIEQYF
j_call: TRBJ2-7
cdr3_length: 15
v_call: TRBV5-1

cdr3_aa: CASRCLGTDEQYF
j_call: TRBJ2-7
cdr3_length: 13
v_call: TRBV27